The following is a T cell receptor beta chain sequence with its context. Its antigen is undetermined. This CDR3 is built from 16 residues. J was trimmed by 0 bases and V by 4 bases; bases with no gene match: 9. Germline V CDR1 and CDR2: SGHNT, YYREEE (reference sequence). This entry belongs to a study of cytomegalovirus exposure and HLA in healthy donors. Broader study findings: Accurate prediction of most subjects' HLA-A and HLA-B alleles from TCR beta sequences was reported. The later analysis indicated that the majority of CMV-associated TCR beta chains appeared HLA-restricted.

A multiplex PCR was run with 60 Vbeta primers and 13 Jbeta primers. The method was immunoSEQ multiplex PCR; TCRdb's version includes in-frame clones alone and lacks a portion of them. The table records 62,000 or so clones, roughly 83% of them present only once. The receptor's source is a man aged 25 to 40 in good health and CMV-seronegative. The specimen sequenced was PBMCs. The V and J genes are TRBV5-4 and TRBJ2-5; TRBD1 agrees at 7 bases. DNA of the CDR3: TGTGCCAGCAGCGGCAACAGGGGATTGTACCAAGAGACCCAGTACTTC. Its protein product is CASSGNRGLYQETQYF.